Given below is one T cell receptor (beta chain) in context. The target antigen is unknown. This sample is part of a study of cytomegalovirus exposure and HLA in healthy donors. General study results and limits: Most of the CMV-associated TCR beta chains (in a later analysis) appeared to be HLA-restricted. According to the study, 160 or so TCR beta chains were cytomegalovirus-associated. CMV antigen specificity was confirmed in vitro for three CMV-associated chains.

The germline V and J ends were trimmed by 2 bases and 6 bases, with 10 bases remaining between them. The CDR3 totals 13 residues. The V gene's germline CDR1 is SEHNR and CDR2 FQNEAQ (reference sequence). A multiplex PCR was run with 60 Vbeta primers and 13 Jbeta primers. Only in-frame clones appear in the TCRdb table, and some are missing; sequencing was by immunoSEQ multiplex PCR. The table has roughly 170,000 clones, under 90% seen once. This TCR was sampled from a man younger than 40 in good health and CMV-seropositive. The V gene is TRBV7-9, the J gene TRBJ1-2; no reliable D call. Sequenced: PBMCs. The CDR3 nucleotides read TGTGCCAGCAGCTTAAGGTCAGGCAATGGCTACACCTTC. Amino acid sequence: CASSLRSGNGYTF.